A selection of T cell receptor beta chains follows, all from one sample in a study of blood T cell repertoires in COVID-19. Only in-frame clones appear in the TCRdb table, and some are missing; sequencing was by immunoSEQ multiplex PCR. The table lists around 70,000 clones, 84% of them singletons. Sequencing was performed on peripheral blood. The receptors shown here come from a man aged 65-85 years with acute or convalescent COVID-19. Both conserved end residues are part of each CDR3. Each record gives: CDR3 length, J gene, clone size, D gene, V gene, CDR3 protein, CDR3 DNA. A D gene is named only where the DNA matches it firmly. The size of a clone is reported for some rows only, either as once, few or many, or as a class for expanded clones.

>13|TRBJ2-1|few|TRBD2|TRBV14
CASSPREEAVEFF
TGTGCCAGCAGCCCCCGGGAGGAAGCGGTGGAGTTCTTC
>13|TRBJ1-4|.|TRBD1|TRBV28
CASGLSRQGKLFF
TGTGCCAGCGGTTTATCCCGACAGGGAAAACTGTTTTTT
>13|TRBJ1-4|.|.|TRBV6-4
CASSPTGDEKLFF
TGTGCCAGCAGTCCGACAGGAGATGAAAAACTGTTTTTT
>12|TRBJ2-5|.|TRBD1|TRBV7-9
CASSPSGGTQYF
TGTGCCAGCAGCCCGTCAGGGGGTACCCAGTACTTC
>16|TRBJ1-2|once|.|TRBV7-9
CASSKGPRTGDYGYTF
TGTGCCAGCAGCAAGGGACCGCGGACGGGGGACTATGGCTACACCTTC
>15|TRBJ1-5|.|.|TRBV18
CASSPRGGSNQPQHF
TGTGCCAGCTCACCGAGAGGCGGTAGCAATCAGCCCCAGCATTTT
>16|TRBJ2-3|.|TRBD1|TRBV28
CASGGQGAGDGDTQYF
TGTGCCAGCGGGGGACAGGGGGCCGGAGACGGCGATACGCAGTATTTT
>15|TRBJ2-2|few|TRBD1|TRBV27
CASRRQGDGTGELFF
TGTGCCAGCAGGAGACAGGGGGATGGGACCGGGGAGCTGTTTTTT
>15|TRBJ1-3|.|.|TRBV6-5
CASRTRGSSGNTIYF
TGTGCCAGCAGGACGCGGGGGAGCTCTGGAAACACCATATATTTT
>13|TRBJ2-2|.|.|TRBV9
CASSVAITGELFF
TGTGCCAGCAGCGTAGCAATCACCGGGGAGCTGTTTTTT
>14|TRBJ1-5|.|.|TRBV6-6
CASSYSLGNQPQHF
TGTGCCAGCAGTTACTCGCTCGGTAATCAGCCCCAGCATTTT
>14|TRBJ1-5|.|.|TRBV28
CASSSPGGNQPQHF
TGTGCCAGCAGTAGTCCAGGGGGCAATCAGCCCCAGCATTTT
>15|TRBJ2-7|.|.|TRBV28
CASSLSPQRSYEQYF
TGTGCCAGCAGTTTATCGCCCCAGCGGAGCTACGAGCAGTACTTC
>15|TRBJ1-6|few|.|TRBV6-1
CASSEREVYNSPLHF
TGTGCCAGCAGTGAAAGGGAGGTCTATAATTCACCCCTCCACTTT
>15|TRBJ2-5|.|.|TRBV24-1
CATSDPRTPGETQYF
TGTGCCACCAGTGACCCCCGGACTCCTGGCGAGACCCAGTACTTC
>12|TRBJ2-7|.|TRBD2|TRBV9
CASSRGDHEQYF
TGTGCCAGCAGCCGGGGGGACCACGAGCAGTACTTC
>13|TRBJ1-1|.|.|TRBV5-5
CASSPPGVTEAFF
TGTGCCAGCAGCCCACCAGGGGTGACTGAAGCTTTCTTT
>13|TRBJ1-6|.|TRBD1|TRBV27
CASKGASRSPLHF
TGTGCCAGCAAGGGGGCGAGCCGTTCACCCCTCCACTTT
>14|TRBJ1-4|.|.|TRBV5-8
CASSRTSNEEKLFF
TGTGCCAGCAGCCGGACAAGTAATGAAGAAAAACTGTTTTTT
>17|TRBJ1-5|many|.|TRBV15
CATSTGNVRPARQPQHF
TGTGCCACCAGCACCGGGAACGTTCGCCCCGCCAGACAGCCCCAGCATTTT
>17|TRBJ2-3|.|TRBD2|TRBV7-2
CASSPWGGSASTDTQYF
TGTGCCAGCAGCCCCTGGGGCGGGAGCGCCAGCACAGATACGCAGTATTTT
>15|TRBJ2-5|.|TRBD1|TRBV2
CASSQPGQGLETQYF
TGTGCCAGCAGCCAACCGGGACAGGGATTGGAGACCCAGTACTTC
>14|TRBJ1-6|.|.|TRBV7-9
CASSLRGNSSPLHF
TGTGCCAGCAGCTTAAGGGGGAACAGTTCACCCCTCCACTTT
>15|TRBJ2-2|few|TRBD1|TRBV5-1
CASSYRGANTGELFF
TGCGCCAGCAGCTACAGGGGTGCGAACACCGGGGAGCTGTTTTTT
>12|TRBJ1-1|.|.|TRBV6-5
CASSQGGTEAFF
TGTGCCAGCAGTCAGGGAGGAACTGAAGCTTTCTTT
>19|TRBJ2-5|once|TRBD2|TRBV28
CASSLNTGGLAGGQETQYF
TGTGCCAGCAGTTTAAATACTGGGGGACTAGCGGGAGGCCAAGAGACCCAGTACTTC
>12|TRBJ2-7|.|TRBD1|TRBV29-1
CSVGTGGYEQYF
TGCAGCGTTGGAACAGGGGGCTACGAGCAGTACTTC
>16|TRBJ2-7|.|TRBD1|TRBV11-2
CASSLGLGTGSYEQYF
TGTGCCAGCAGCTTAGGGTTAGGGACAGGGTCCTACGAGCAGTACTTC
>17|TRBJ1-1|.|.|TRBV3-1/TRBV3-2
CASSQRAGSRGDTEAFF
TGTGCCAGCAGCCAGCGGGCAGGTTCGCGTGGGGACACTGAAGCTTTCTTT
>17|TRBJ2-6|.|.|TRBV7-9
CASSYTFRASGANVLTF
TGTGCCAGCAGCTATACCTTCAGGGCGTCCGGGGCCAACGTCCTGACTTTC
>15|TRBJ2-5|.|.|TRBV11-3
CASSFSRGPQETQYF
TGTGCCAGCAGCTTTTCGCGGGGGCCCCAAGAGACCCAGTACTTC
>15|TRBJ2-2|.|TRBD1|TRBV28
CASRAGTGNTGELFF
TGTGCCAGCAGGGCCGGGACAGGGAACACCGGGGAGCTGTTTTTT
>13|TRBJ2-5|.|TRBD1|TRBV7-2
CASETGSSETQYF
TGTGCCAGCGAGACAGGGTCAAGCGAGACCCAGTACTTC
>14|TRBJ2-2|.|.|TRBV27
CASSLSLNTGELFF
TGTGCCAGCAGTTTATCCCTGAACACCGGGGAGCTGTTTTTT
>13|TRBJ1-2|.|TRBD1|TRBV5-4
CASNPQGMGGYTF
TGTGCCAGCAACCCACAGGGGATGGGTGGCTACACCTTC
>12|TRBJ1-2|once|.|TRBV10-2
CASRETTGGYTF
TGCGCCAGCAGGGAGACAACAGGTGGCTACACCTTC
>15|TRBJ1-1|.|.|TRBV2
CASSVGRGFFTEAFF
TGTGCCAGCAGTGTAGGAAGGGGGTTTTTCACTGAAGCTTTCTTT
>13|TRBJ1-1|.|.|TRBV25-1
CASSPQMNTEAFF
TGTGCCAGCAGTCCACAGATGAACACTGAAGCTTTCTTT
>14|TRBJ1-1|.|.|TRBV7-3
CASSLQRGQGEAFF
TGTGCCAGCAGCTTACAAAGAGGGCAAGGTGAAGCTTTCTTT
>18|TRBJ2-3|.|TRBD2|TRBV6-2/TRBV6-3
CASSTPLGLAGISDTQYF
TGTGCCAGCAGTACCCCACTCGGCCTAGCGGGAATTTCAGATACGCAGTATTTT
>13|TRBJ1-4|once|TRBD1|TRBV19
CASRGQRNEKLFF
TGTGCCAGCAGGGGACAGCGAAATGAAAAACTGTTTTTT
>15|TRBJ1-2|.|TRBD1|TRBV6-5
CASSIQGAKNYGYTF
TGTGCCAGCAGTATACAGGGGGCGAAGAACTATGGCTACACCTTC